This T cell receptor beta chain was observed in a study of memory CD4+ T cells and cytomegalovirus serostatus. Study-wide context: Of the healthy Belgian adults, 9 were CMV seropositive and fewer than 30 seronegative. Study results and limitations: Of under 200 reported CMV TCRbeta sequences, 67 were found in memory CD4+ repertoires.

J was trimmed by 4 bases and V by 7 bases; bases with no gene match: 9. The CDR3 covers 14 residues. Germline V CDR1 and CDR2: SNHLY, FYNNEI. Comment on this clone: The antigen is undetermined.

The table came from immunoSEQ multiplex PCR; TCRdb's copy has only in-frame clones and leaves some out. The sample has 60,000 to 75,000 clones, around 82% seen once; the top ten hold approximately 0.53%. Single viable CD3+CD4+CD8-CD45RO+ cells were sorted as the memory CD4+ T cells. The clonotype was recovered from an adult in good health and CMV-seronegative. Some clones in this sample may be carry-over from other donors' samples. Specimen: memory CD4+ T cells from blood. The V gene is TRBV2, the J gene TRBJ1-2; TRBD1 matches at 7 bases. CDR3 amino acids: CASTQSGGGYGYTF. In DNA form, the CDR3 reads TGTGCCAGCACCCAGTCAGGGGGAGGCTATGGCTACACCTTC.